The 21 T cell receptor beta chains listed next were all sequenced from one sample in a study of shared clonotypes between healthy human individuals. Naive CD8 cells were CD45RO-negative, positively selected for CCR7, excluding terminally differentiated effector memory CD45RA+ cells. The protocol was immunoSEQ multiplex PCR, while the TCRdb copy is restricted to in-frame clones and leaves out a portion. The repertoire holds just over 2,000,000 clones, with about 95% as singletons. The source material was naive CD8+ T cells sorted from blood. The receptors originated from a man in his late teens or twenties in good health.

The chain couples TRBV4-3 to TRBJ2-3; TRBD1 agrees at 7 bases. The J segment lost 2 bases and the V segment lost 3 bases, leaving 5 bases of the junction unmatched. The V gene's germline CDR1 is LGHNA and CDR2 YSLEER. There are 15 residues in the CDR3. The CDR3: CASSQRDRPTDTQYF. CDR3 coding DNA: TGCGCCAGCAGCCAGAGGGACAGACCCACAGATACGCAGTATTTT.

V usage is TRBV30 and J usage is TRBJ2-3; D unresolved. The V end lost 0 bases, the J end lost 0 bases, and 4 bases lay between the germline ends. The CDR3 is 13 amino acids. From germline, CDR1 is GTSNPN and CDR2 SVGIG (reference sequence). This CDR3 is CAWSVYSTDTQYF. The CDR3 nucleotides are TGTGCCTGGAGTGTTTATAGCACAGATACGCAGTATTTT.

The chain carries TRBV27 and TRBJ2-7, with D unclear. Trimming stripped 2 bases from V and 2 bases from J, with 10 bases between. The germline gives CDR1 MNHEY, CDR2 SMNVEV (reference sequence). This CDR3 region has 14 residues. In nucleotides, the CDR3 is TGTGCCAGCAGTTTAAACCCAGTGACCTACGAGCAGTACTTC. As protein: CASSLNPVTYEQYF.

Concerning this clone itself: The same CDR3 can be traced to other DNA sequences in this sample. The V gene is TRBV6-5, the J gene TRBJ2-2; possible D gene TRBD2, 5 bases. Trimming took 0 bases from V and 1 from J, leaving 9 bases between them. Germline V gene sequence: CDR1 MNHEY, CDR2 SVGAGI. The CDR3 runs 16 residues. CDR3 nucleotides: TGTGCCAGCAGTTACTCGGTCGGGGAGAACACCGGGGAGCTGTTTTTT. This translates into CASSYSVGENTGELFF.

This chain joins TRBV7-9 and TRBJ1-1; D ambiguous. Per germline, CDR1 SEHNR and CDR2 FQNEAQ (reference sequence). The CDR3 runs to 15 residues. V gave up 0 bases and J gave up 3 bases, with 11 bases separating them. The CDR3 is CASSLAEVADTEAFF. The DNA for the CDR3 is TGTGCCAGCAGCTTAGCGGAGGTAGCGGACACTGAAGCTTTCTTT.

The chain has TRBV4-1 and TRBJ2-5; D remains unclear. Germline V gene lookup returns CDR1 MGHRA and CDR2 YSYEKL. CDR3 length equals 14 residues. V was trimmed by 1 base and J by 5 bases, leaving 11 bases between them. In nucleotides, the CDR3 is TGCGCCAGCAGCCAAGGACCTTCCGGTGAGACCCAGTACTTC. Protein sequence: CASSQGPSGETQYF.

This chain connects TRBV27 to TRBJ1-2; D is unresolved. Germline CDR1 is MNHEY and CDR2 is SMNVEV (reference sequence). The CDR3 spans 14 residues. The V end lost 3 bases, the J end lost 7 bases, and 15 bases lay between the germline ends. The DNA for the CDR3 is TGTGCCAGCAGTTTCACGGGCGCAATCTCTGGCTACACCTTC. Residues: CASSFTGAISGYTF.

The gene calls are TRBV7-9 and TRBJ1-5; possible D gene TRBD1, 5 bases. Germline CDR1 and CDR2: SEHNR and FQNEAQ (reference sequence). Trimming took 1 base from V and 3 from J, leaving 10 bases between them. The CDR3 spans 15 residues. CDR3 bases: TGTGCCAGCAGCTTAGTTTTGGACAACAATCAGCCCCAGCATTTT. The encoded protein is CASSLVLDNNQPQHF.

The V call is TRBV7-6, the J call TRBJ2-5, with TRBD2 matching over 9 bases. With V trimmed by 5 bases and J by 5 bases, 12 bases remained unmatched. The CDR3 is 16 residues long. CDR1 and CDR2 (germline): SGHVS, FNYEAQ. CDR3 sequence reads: CASSLWEREVAETQYF. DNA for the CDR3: TGTGCCAGCAGCCTATGGGAGCGGGAGGTGGCGGAGACCCAGTACTTC. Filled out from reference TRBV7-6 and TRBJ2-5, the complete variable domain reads GAGVSQSPRYKVTKRGQDVALRCDPISGHVSLYWYRQALGQGPEFLTYFNYEAQQDKSGLPNDRFSAERPEGSISTLTIQRTEQRDSAMYRCASSLWEREVAETQYFGPGTRLLVL.

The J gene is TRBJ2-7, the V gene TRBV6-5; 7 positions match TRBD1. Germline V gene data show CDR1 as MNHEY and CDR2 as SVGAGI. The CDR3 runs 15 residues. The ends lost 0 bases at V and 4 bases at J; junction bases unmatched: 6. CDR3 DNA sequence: TGTGCCAGCAGTTACTCAATAGGGGGCGGGTACGAGCAGTACTTC. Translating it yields CASSYSIGGGYEQYF.

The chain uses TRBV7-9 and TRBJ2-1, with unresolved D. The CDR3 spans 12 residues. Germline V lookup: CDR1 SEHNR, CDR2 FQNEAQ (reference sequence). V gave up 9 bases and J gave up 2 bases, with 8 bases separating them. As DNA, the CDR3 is TGTGCCAGTGAACAGCCCTACAATGAGCAGTTCTTC. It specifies CASEQPYNEQFF.

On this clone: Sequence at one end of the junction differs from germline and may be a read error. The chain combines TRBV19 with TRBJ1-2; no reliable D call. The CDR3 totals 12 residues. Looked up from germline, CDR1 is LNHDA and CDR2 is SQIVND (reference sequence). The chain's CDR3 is CASSTGEWYYTF. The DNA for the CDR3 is TGTGCCAGCAGTACGGGAGAGTGGTACTACACCTTC.

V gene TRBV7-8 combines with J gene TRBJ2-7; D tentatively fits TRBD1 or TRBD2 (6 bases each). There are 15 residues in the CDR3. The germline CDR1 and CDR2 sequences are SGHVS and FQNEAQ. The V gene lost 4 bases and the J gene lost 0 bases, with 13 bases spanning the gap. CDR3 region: CASSSSGASSYEQYF. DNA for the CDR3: TGTGCCAGCAGCTCGTCGGGGGCGAGCTCCTACGAGCAGTACTTC. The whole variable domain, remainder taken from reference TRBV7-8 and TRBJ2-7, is GAGVSQSPRYKVAKRGQDVALRCDPISGHVSLFWYQQALGQGPEFLTYFQNEAQLDKSGLPSDRFFAERPEGSVSTLKIQRTQQEDSAVYLCASSSSGASSYEQYFGPGTRLTVT.

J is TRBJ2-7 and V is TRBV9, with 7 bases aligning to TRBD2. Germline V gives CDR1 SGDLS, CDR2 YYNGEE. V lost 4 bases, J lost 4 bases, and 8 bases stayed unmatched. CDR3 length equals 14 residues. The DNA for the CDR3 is TGTGCCAGCAGCCCGAGCGGGGAAGTGTACGAGCAGTACTTC. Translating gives CASSPSGEVYEQYF.

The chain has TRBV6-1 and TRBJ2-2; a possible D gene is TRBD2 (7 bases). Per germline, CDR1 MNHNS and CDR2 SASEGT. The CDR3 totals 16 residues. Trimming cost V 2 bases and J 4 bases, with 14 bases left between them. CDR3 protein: CASSESWGGSTGELFF. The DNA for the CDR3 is TGTGCCAGCAGTGAATCGTGGGGGGGCAGCACCGGGGAGCTGTTTTTT.

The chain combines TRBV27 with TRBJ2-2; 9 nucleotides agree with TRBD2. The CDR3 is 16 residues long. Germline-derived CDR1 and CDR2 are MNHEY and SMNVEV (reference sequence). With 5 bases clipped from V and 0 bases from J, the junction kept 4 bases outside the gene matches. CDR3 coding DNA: TGTGCCAGCAGTCCTATAGCGGGAGCGAACACCGGGGAGCTGTTTTTT. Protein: CASSPIAGANTGELFF.

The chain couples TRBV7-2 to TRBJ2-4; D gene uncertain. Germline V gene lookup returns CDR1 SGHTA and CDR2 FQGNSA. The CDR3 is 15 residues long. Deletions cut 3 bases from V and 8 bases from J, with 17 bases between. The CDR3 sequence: CASSFGMGFADIQYF. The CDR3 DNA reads TGTGCCAGCAGCTTCGGTATGGGGTTTGCGGACATTCAGTACTTC.

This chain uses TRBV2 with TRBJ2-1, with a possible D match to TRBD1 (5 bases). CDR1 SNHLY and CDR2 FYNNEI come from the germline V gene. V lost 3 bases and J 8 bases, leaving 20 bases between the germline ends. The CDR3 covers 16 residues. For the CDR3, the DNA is TGTGCCAGCAGTGACTCAGCGACCGCAGTAGGGGATGAGCAGTTCTTC. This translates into CASSDSATAVGDEQFF.

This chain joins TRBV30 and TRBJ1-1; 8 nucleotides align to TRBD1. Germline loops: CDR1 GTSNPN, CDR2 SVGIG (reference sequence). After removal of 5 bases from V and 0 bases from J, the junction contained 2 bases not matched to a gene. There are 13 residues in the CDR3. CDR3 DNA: TGTGCCTGGGACAGGGGCATGAACACTGAAGCTTTCTTT. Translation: CAWDRGMNTEAFF. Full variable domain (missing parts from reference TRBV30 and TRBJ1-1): SQTIHQWPATLVQPVGSPLSLECTVEGTSNPNLYWYRQAAGRGLQLLFYSVGIGQISSEVPQNLSASRPQDRQFILSSKKLLLSDSGFYLCAWDRGMNTEAFFGQGTRLTVV.

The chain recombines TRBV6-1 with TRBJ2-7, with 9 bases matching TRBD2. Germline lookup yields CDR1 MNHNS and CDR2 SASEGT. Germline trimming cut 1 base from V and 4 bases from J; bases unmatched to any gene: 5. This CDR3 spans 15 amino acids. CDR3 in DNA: TGTGCCAGCAGTGAAGGGAGCGGGGGGCTGTACGAGCAGTACTTC. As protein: CASSEGSGGLYEQYF.

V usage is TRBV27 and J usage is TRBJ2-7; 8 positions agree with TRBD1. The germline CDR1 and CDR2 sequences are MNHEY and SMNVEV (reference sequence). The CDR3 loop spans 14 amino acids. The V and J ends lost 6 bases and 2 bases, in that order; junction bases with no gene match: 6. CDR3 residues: CASSTQGGAYEQYF. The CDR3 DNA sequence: TGTGCCAGCAGCACACAGGGGGGCGCCTACGAGCAGTACTTC.